This T cell receptor beta chain was obtained from a study of HIV-infected children after antiretroviral therapy interruption. About the research overall: Weeks 0, 48 and 150 were sampled under continuous treatment. Broader study findings: Naive CD4+ Gini coefficient rose by interruption end, suggesting clonal expansion.

Sample treatment: PENTA 11 planned treatment interruption arm or continuous ART arm. Only samples with at least 5 million viable PBMCs qualified. RNA-based 3' RACE libraries used unique molecular identifiers. TCRdb analysed the 3' RACE reads with MiXCR anew, one entry per CDR3 protein. Of fewer than 45,000 distinct CDR3 sequences listed, 6.5% are singletons. In this sample, this clonotype turned up many times. Its antigen is still unknown. With V trimmed by 4 bases and J by 4 bases, 0 bases remained unmatched. From germline, CDR1 is MGHRA and CDR2 YSYEKL. This CDR3 has 15 residues. Sequenced here: CD45RA+ CD4+ T cells from PBMCs, pooled from several time points, sampled from a donor given antiretroviral therapy, either interrupted or continuous. Subset denoted: naive CD4+ CD45RA+ CD45RO- T cells. This TCR derives from a pool of human donors with HIV. This chain joins TRBV4-1 and TRBJ2-1; 14 bases are shared with TRBD2. In DNA form, the CDR3 reads TGCGCCAGCAGCCGACTAGCGGGAGGGTACAATGAGCAGTTCTTC. The encoded protein is CASSRLAGGYNEQFF.